Following are 18 T cell receptor beta chains from one sample sequenced in a study of shared clonotypes between healthy human individuals. Sequenced by immunoSEQ multiplex PCR; TCRdb stores in-frame clones only, minus some. The sample contains approximately 530,000 clones, approximately 95% of which appear only once. Material for sequencing was naive CD4+ T cells sorted from blood. Subset denoted: CD45RA+ positively selected. All receptors derive from a woman in her 30s in good health.

The chain joins TRBV7-6 to TRBJ2-2; the D is unclear. In germline, CDR1 is SGHVS, CDR2 FNYEAQ. This CDR3 is built from 12 residues. Trimming took 3 bases from V and 6 from J, leaving 5 bases between them. The CDR3 DNA sequence: TGTGCCAGCAGCTTTTCGGCCGGGGAGCTGTTTTTT. Translating it yields CASSFSAGELFF.

The chain carries TRBV28 and TRBJ2-3; D remains unclear. The CDR3 runs to 16 residues. Trimming removed 3 bases from V and 1 base from J, with 14 bases in between. Germline V gene lookup returns CDR1 MDHEN and CDR2 SYDVKM. In nucleotides, the CDR3 is TGTGCCAGCAGTTTTGCGAGGAGTGGGGGCACAGATACGCAGTATTTT. It codes for CASSFARSGGTDTQYF. Full variable domain (outside the CDR3, taken from reference TRBV28 and TRBJ2-3): DVKVTQSSRYLVKRTGEKVFLECVQDMDHENMFWYRQDPGLGLRLIYFSYDVKMKEKGDIPEGYSVSREKKERFSLILESASTNQTSMYLCASSFARSGGTDTQYFGPGTRLTVL.

The J gene is TRBJ2-7, the V gene TRBV9, with D hard to call. There are 14 residues in the CDR3. CDR1 is SGDLS and CDR2 is YYNGEE in the germline V gene. The V end was cut by 0 bases, the J end by 0 bases, with 7 bases between. The chain's CDR3 is CASSVVGSSYEQYF. The CDR3 DNA follows: TGTGCCAGCAGCGTAGTGGGAAGCTCCTACGAGCAGTACTTC.

The V and J genes are TRBV9 and TRBJ2-1, with 9 bases fitting TRBD2. This CDR3 is 16 amino acids long. With V trimmed by 4 bases and J by 10 bases, 15 bases remained unmatched. CDR1 SGDLS and CDR2 YYNGEE come from the germline V gene. CDR3 sequence (DNA): TGTGCCAGCAGCCCCCGGACTAGCGCCCTTGGGGAGGAGCAGTTCTTC. The encoded protein is CASSPRTSALGEEQFF.

The chain has TRBV15 and TRBJ2-3, with 7 nucleotides matching TRBD2. Germline V gene data show CDR1 as LNHNV and CDR2 as YYDKDF (reference sequence). This CDR3 contains 16 residues. With 1 base clipped from V and 4 bases from J, the junction kept 8 bases outside the gene matches. Here the CDR3 DNA reads TGTGCCACCAGCAGAGGAGGGAGGGCCCTCCCAGATACGCAGTATTTT. The encoded protein is CATSRGGRALPDTQYF. The full variable domain, rest sourced from reference TRBV15 and TRBJ2-3, is DAMVIQNPRYQVTQFGKPVTLSCSQTLNHNVMYWYQQKSSQAPKLLFHYYDKDFNNEADTPDNFQSRRPNTSFCFLDIRSPGLGDTAMYLCATSRGGRALPDTQYFGPGTRLTVL.

The chain links TRBV21-1 to TRBJ2-3; the D call TRBD2 from the table was never checked on the DNA. TRBV21-1 is an annotated pseudogene. CDR3 length equals 20 residues. CDR3 residues: CASSKALSGLAGSRTDTQYF. Here the CDR3 DNA reads TGTGCCAGCAGCAAAGCGCTTTCGGGACTAGCGGGAAGCCGCACAGATACGCAGTATTTT.

This clone was picked up one time. The rearrangement uses TRBV6-1 and TRBJ1-1, with 8 bases aligning to TRBD1. This CDR3 region has 14 residues. Germline values: CDR1 MNHNS, CDR2 SASEGT. With 5 bases clipped from V and 4 bases from J, the junction kept 6 bases outside the gene matches. CDR3: CASSSGGARTEAFF. The CDR3 DNA reads as TGTGCCAGCAGTTCAGGGGGCGCGCGCACTGAAGCTTTCTTT.

For this clone: Other nucleotide sequences in the sample specify the same CDR3. The chain employs TRBV6-6 and TRBJ2-7; D is unclear. V lost 4 bases and J lost 3, with 4 bases in between. The CDR3 consists of 11 residues. CDR1 MNHNY and CDR2 SVGAGI come from the germline V gene (reference sequence). DNA of the CDR3: TGTGCCAGCAGTTCGGACTACGAGCAGTACTTC. This encodes CASSSDYEQYF.

This CDR3 is CASSPSGGPYEQYF. For the CDR3, the DNA is TGTGCCAGCAGCCCTTCAGGGGGACCCTACGAGCAGTACTTC. This rearrangement joins TRBV14 to TRBJ2-7, with 7 bases that match TRBD1. Germline-derived CDR1 and CDR2 are SGHDN and FVKESK. This CDR3 is built from 14 residues. V shed 4 bases, J shed 2 bases, and the junction held 5 bases outside the gene matches.

V and J are TRBV5-1 and TRBJ2-6; 11 bases are shared with TRBD2. Germline V CDR1 and CDR2: SGHRS, YFSETQ. The CDR3 covers 17 residues. J lost 2 bases, V lost 5 bases, and 6 bases had no gene match. Written as DNA, the CDR3 is TGCGCCAGCAGGGGACTAGCGGTAAACCCTGGGGCCAACGTCCTGACTTTC. Translated: CASRGLAVNPGANVLTF.

The chain recombines TRBV30 with TRBJ1-3; D gene unclear. The germline V gene encodes CDR1 GTSNPN and CDR2 SVGIG (reference sequence). This CDR3 is 14 amino acids long. With 1 base removed from V and 11 bases from J, the gap between germline ends came to 18 bases. CDR3 nucleotides: TGTGCCTGGAGTGCTAGGCAGTTCCCTACCCCCATATATTTT. Amino acid sequence: CAWSARQFPTPIYF.

The chain recombines TRBV27 with TRBJ2-7; D is undetermined. V was cut by 5 bases and J by 4 bases, with 15 bases left in between. Germline CDR1 and CDR2: MNHEY and SMNVEV (reference sequence). This CDR3 contains 14 residues. In DNA, the CDR3 is TGTGCCAGCAGTCCCTGGGAAACCTATTACGAGCAGTACTTC. Encoded protein: CASSPWETYYEQYF.

The gene calls are TRBV7-2 and TRBJ2-3; D not resolved. The V gene's germline CDR1 is SGHTA and CDR2 FQGNSA. This CDR3 is built from 17 residues. Trimming took off 1 base at V and 2 bases at J, with 16 bases between the two ends. CDR3 loop: CASSLDVSRSLTDTQYF. The CDR3 DNA reads TGTGCCAGCAGCTTAGACGTCAGCAGGTCCCTCACAGATACGCAGTATTTT.

The rearrangement links TRBV2 to TRBJ1-1; D uncertain. The V and J ends lost 8 bases and 0 bases respectively, with 10 bases between them. The CDR3 loop spans 13 amino acids. Germline loops: CDR1 SNHLY, CDR2 FYNNEI. CDR3 protein: CASSGLMNTEAFF. In DNA form, the CDR3 reads TGTGCCAGCTCGGGTCTCATGAACACTGAAGCTTTCTTT.

V gene TRBV10-2 combines with J gene TRBJ1-4; tentative D call: TRBD1 (6 bases). Germline V CDR1 and CDR2: WSHSY, SAAADI. CDR3 length equals 17 residues. Trimming took off 5 bases at V and 4 bases at J, with 20 bases between the two ends. The CDR3 spells CASSRLLGAQSNEKLFF. DNA of the CDR3: TGCGCCAGCAGTCGATTATTGGGGGCCCAAAGTAATGAAAAACTGTTTTTT.

The chain recombines TRBV4-1 with TRBJ2-7; no firm D call. The CDR3 is made up of 14 amino acids. In germline, CDR1 is MGHRA, CDR2 YSYEKL. V lost 2 bases and J 3 bases, leaving 11 bases between the germline ends. CDR3 nucleotides: TGCGCCAGCAGCCAACCCTTATCGAACTACGAGCAGTACTTC. Amino acid sequence: CASSQPLSNYEQYF.

The chain couples TRBV4-1 to TRBJ2-7; 9 nucleotides align to TRBD1. Germline loops: CDR1 MGHRA, CDR2 YSYEKL. The CDR3 sequence is 16 residues long. Germline trimming cut 4 bases from V and 7 bases from J; bases unmatched to any gene: 14. The CDR3 protein is CASSPLFTGGPKEQYF. The CDR3 bases are TGCGCCAGCAGCCCACTATTCACAGGGGGCCCTAAGGAGCAGTACTTC.

This rearrangement joins TRBV4-1 to TRBJ2-1; 10 bases fit TRBD2. The ends lost 1 base at V and 10 bases at J; junction bases unmatched: 10. Germline V gene sequence: CDR1 MGHRA, CDR2 YSYEKL. This CDR3 has 16 amino acids. DNA for the CDR3: TGCGCCAGCAGCCAAGTCCCTAGCGGGAGCCGCGGCGAGCAGTTCTTC. This codes for CASSQVPSGSRGEQFF.